This T cell receptor beta chain was sequenced for a study of blood T cell repertoires in COVID-19. Study-wide background: Material from acute and convalescent COVID-19 was sourced from the United States, Italy and Spain.

The ends were cut back, 5 bases at V and 3 bases at J, with 17 bases in the middle. The CDR3 is 15 amino acids. Germline values: CDR1 MNHNY, CDR2 SVGAGI (reference sequence). Authors' methods: The authors estimated nucleated cell counts from reference gene primer amplification. TCRdb's table, derived via immunoSEQ multiplex PCR, lists solely in-frame clones and lacks some. The V and J calls and clone size come from that table; D and trimming were worked out from the DNA. The table records about 87,000 clones, more than 75% of them present only once. The sequenced material came from peripheral blood. This TCR was recovered from a human donor with acute or convalescent COVID-19. The donor label of this sample is uncertain. The chain joins TRBV6-6 to TRBJ2-7; possibly TRBD1 for D (5 bases). CDR3 in DNA: TGTGCCAGCAGTCGATCCAGGGAAGAAGTCTACGAGCAGTACTTC. Protein: CASSRSREEVYEQYF.